A selection of T cell receptor beta chains follows, all from one sample in a study of T cell repertoires in cytomegalovirus infection. TCRdb processed the reads anew with MiXCR; each CDR3 protein has one entry. The table lists roughly 310,000 distinct CDR3 sequences, roughly 15% of them singletons. The sample was PBMCs. These receptors were collected from a human donor in good health (CMV status not recorded). Some clones in this sample may be carry-over from other donors' samples. The CDR3 runs from the conserved cysteine through the conserved F or W. The D gene is left open where the match is weak. Clone size is shown for a subset of rows, as once, few, many or a class of expanded clone.

TGTGCCAGCAGTGGACAGGCCACTAGCACAGATACGCAGTATTTT | CASSGQATSTDTQYF | 15 | NA | TRBJ2-3 | many | TRBV2
TGTGCCAGCAGCTCCGGACAGGATCCGAACTATGGCTACACCTTC | CASSSGQDPNYGYTF | 15 | TRBD1 | TRBJ1-2 | NA | TRBV11-2
TGTGCCAGCGGGGATGCGGGGGGGCGAGGCAATGAGCAGTTCTTC | CASGDAGGRGNEQFF | 15 | TRBD2 | TRBJ2-1 | few | TRBV2
TGTGCCAGCAGCTCCCGGACAGTTCCTAGCACAGATACGCAGTATTTT | CASSSRTVPSTDTQYF | 16 | NA | TRBJ2-3 | NA | TRBV5-6
TGTGCCAGCAGTTCCAGCTGGGGGGACCTCACAGATACGCAGTATTTT | CASSSSWGDLTDTQYF | 16 | NA | TRBJ2-3 | NA | TRBV12-3/TRBV12-4
TGTGCCAGCAGCTCAGGACCTTCCGGGCTCTATGGCTACACCTTC | CASSSGPSGLYGYTF | 15 | NA | TRBJ1-2 | many | TRBV11-2
TGTGCCAGCAGCTTAAGTGCCACACCGGGACATTTCACCTACGAGCAGTACTTC | CASSLSATPGHFTYEQYF | 18 | NA | TRBJ2-7 | many | TRBV7-2
TGCGCCAGCAGCTCTAGATTAGCGGGGTACCGCCTCAATGAGCAGTTCTTC | CASSSRLAGYRLNEQFF | 17 | TRBD2 | TRBJ2-1 | NA | TRBV5-1
TGTGCCAGCAGCTTAGTCGGTAGGGGGAGCTCTGGGGCCAACGTCCTGACTTTC | CASSLVGRGSSGANVLTF | 18 | NA | TRBJ2-6 | many | TRBV7-2
TGTGCCAGCAGCCAAGAGACAGGGCGGCCCCAGCATTTT | CASSQETGRPQHF | 13 | TRBD1 | TRBJ1-5 | NA | TRBV3-1